Following are 19 T cell receptor beta chains from one sample sequenced in a study of blood T cell repertoires in COVID-19. TCRdb's table, derived via immunoSEQ multiplex PCR, lists solely in-frame clones and lacks some. The sample holds 200,000 to 250,000 clones; just over 85% are singletons and the top ten take approximately 1.5%. The sequencing input was peripheral blood. These TCRs come from a man between 18 and 35 years old with active or convalescent COVID-19.

V usage is TRBV28 and J usage is TRBJ1-5; perhaps TRBD1 as D (5 bases). V lost 6 bases, J lost 6 bases, and 15 bases lay in between. Germline V gene data show CDR1 as MDHEN and CDR2 as SYDVKM. The CDR3 spans 14 residues. CDR3 protein: CASSPDNQRQPQHF. The CDR3, as DNA: TGTGCCAGCAGCCCGGACAATCAGCGTCAGCCCCAGCATTTT.

This chain joins TRBV7-9 and TRBJ2-1; TRBD2 matches at 11 bases. Germline V gene lookup returns CDR1 SEHNR and CDR2 FQNEAQ (reference sequence). V was pared by 11 bases and J by 5 bases, with 2 bases of the junction left unmatched. The CDR3 is 12 residues long. The CDR3 is CASGLADNEQFF. The CDR3 coding sequence is TGTGCCTCGGGACTAGCGGACAATGAGCAGTTCTTC.

This chain uses TRBV11-3 with TRBJ2-1, with 11 bases identical to TRBD2. The CDR3 is made up of 15 amino acids. Trimming took 4 bases from V and 4 from J; bases not matched to a gene: 3. The germline gives CDR1 SGHNT, CDR2 YENEEA. CDR3 nucleotide sequence: TGTGCCAGCAGCTCCTTAGCGGGAGGGTACAATGAGCAGTTCTTC. It encodes CASSSLAGGYNEQFF.

The chain is built from TRBV5-5 and TRBJ1-2, with D possibly matching TRBD1 (6 bases). This CDR3 is 18 amino acids long. Germline V lookup: CDR1 SGHKS, CDR2 YYEKEE (reference sequence). The V end lost 0 bases, the J end lost 6 bases, and 24 bases lay between the germline ends. The CDR3 nucleotides are TGTGCCAGCAGCTTGGGTCTGAAGGGGGTCCCGATGAAGGATGGCTACACCTTC. Translating gives CASSLGLKGVPMKDGYTF.

The chain carries TRBV28 and TRBJ1-4; D gene ambiguous. V gave up 1 base and J gave up 3 bases, with 6 bases separating them. The V gene's germline CDR1 is MDHEN and CDR2 SYDVKM. The CDR3 extends over 14 amino acids. The DNA for the CDR3 is TGTGCCAGCAGTTTATCGGGGTCTAATGAAAAACTGTTTTTT. Translated, it gives CASSLSGSNEKLFF.

The V gene is TRBV3-1 (or the pseudogene TRBV3-2), the J gene TRBJ2-7; tentative D call: TRBD2 (5 bases). Trimming left V 4 bases short and J 2 bases short, with 12 bases between. The CDR3 has 14 residues. Germline V lookup: CDR1 LGHDT, CDR2 YNNKEL (reference sequence). The CDR3 spells CASSLSGLTYEQYF. In nucleotides, the CDR3 is TGTGCCAGCAGCCTAAGCGGTTTAACCTACGAGCAGTACTTC.

The chain uses TRBV4-3 and TRBJ2-3, with 8 nucleotides matching TRBD2. The V gene's germline CDR1 is LGHNA and CDR2 YSLEER. Trimming took 0 bases from V and 4 from J; bases not matched to a gene: 3. The CDR3 runs 15 residues. The CDR3 region is CASSQDRGRPDTQYF. The CDR3 DNA is TGCGCCAGCAGCCAAGATCGCGGGAGGCCAGATACGCAGTATTTT.

The rearrangement uses TRBV20-1 and TRBJ1-1, with a tentative D call TRBD1 (6 bases). The CDR3 has 14 amino acids. Germline V gene lookup returns CDR1 DFQATT and CDR2 SNEGSKA (reference sequence). Trimming cost V 3 bases and J 3 bases, with 14 bases left between them. The CDR3 region is CSASSGQFYTEAFF. CDR3 sequence (DNA): TGCAGTGCTAGTAGCGGACAGTTTTACACTGAAGCTTTCTTT.

CDR3 coding DNA: TGCAGCGCTAAACACAGGGGTGGGGAAGAGACCCAGTACTTC. Its translation is CSAKHRGGEETQYF. The chain has TRBV29-1 and TRBJ2-5; 7 nucleotides line up with TRBD1. Germline V gene lookup returns CDR1 SQVTM and CDR2 ANQGSEA. V trimming: 7 bases; J trimming: 3 bases; junction bases outside the gene matches: 11. This CDR3 contains 14 residues.

J is TRBJ2-7 and V is TRBV5-1; 8 bases align to TRBD1. CDR1 and CDR2 from the germline V gene are SGHRS and YFSETQ. V shed 4 bases, J shed 7 bases, and the junction held 10 bases outside the gene matches. The length of the CDR3 is 14 residues. In DNA, the CDR3 is TGCGCCAGCAGCGACGGACAGGGAGGCGGAGAGCAGTACTTC. Its protein product is CASSDGQGGGEQYF.

This clone was counted a few times. The chain links TRBV29-1 to TRBJ1-2; 7 nucleotides align to TRBD1. The CDR3 is 13 amino acids. Germline CDR1 SQVTM, CDR2 ANQGSEA. With V trimmed by 3 bases and J by 4 bases, 5 bases remained unmatched. The CDR3 region is CSVDDTGVYGYTF. For the CDR3, the DNA is TGCAGCGTTGACGATACAGGGGTCTATGGCTACACCTTC. The variable domain in full, completed from reference TRBV29-1 and TRBJ1-2, reads SAVISQKPSRDICQRGTSLTIQCQVDSQVTMMFWYRQQPGQSLTLIATANQGSEATYESGFVIDKFPISRPNLTFSTLTVSNMSPEDSSIYLCSVDDTGVYGYTFGSGTRLTVV.

The rearrangement joins TRBV19 to TRBJ2-1; the match to TRBD2 covers 7 bases. The V gene's germline CDR1 is LNHDA and CDR2 SQIVND (reference sequence). The trim removed 6 bases at V and 0 bases at J, leaving 11 bases unmatched. The CDR3 has 17 residues. CDR3 region: CASSRGSGIGSYNEQFF. The CDR3 DNA follows: TGTGCCAGTAGCCGAGGAAGCGGGATCGGCTCCTACAATGAGCAGTTCTTC.

The chain uses TRBV28 and TRBJ1-3; D is perhaps TRBD1 (6 bases). CDR3 length equals 14 residues. V was pared by 8 bases and J by 2 bases, with 13 bases between. The germline V gene encodes CDR1 MDHEN and CDR2 SYDVKM. CDR3 bases: TGTGCCAGCGGCCGGCAGGGGACTGGAAACACCATATATTTT. Translating gives CASGRQGTGNTIYF.

The gene calls are TRBV29-1 and TRBJ2-1; D gene ambiguous. The CDR3 length is 13 residues. The V gene's germline CDR1 is SQVTM and CDR2 ANQGSEA. Trimming removed 3 bases at V and 0 bases at J, with 6 bases between. This CDR3 is CSVDPLSYNEQFF. DNA of the CDR3: TGCAGCGTTGACCCCCTCTCCTACAATGAGCAGTTCTTC.

The J gene is TRBJ2-3, the V gene TRBV6-2 or TRBV6-3, with a possible D match to TRBD2 (5 bases). There are 15 residues in the CDR3. CDR1 and CDR2 from the germline V gene are MNHEY and SVGEGT. Trimming cost V 7 bases and J 0 bases, with 14 bases left between them. This CDR3 is CASTSSGGSTDTQYF. The CDR3 nucleotides read TGTGCCAGCACTTCCTCCGGCGGGAGCACAGATACGCAGTATTTT.

The chain combines TRBV19 with TRBJ2-3; D is possibly TRBD1 (7 bases). Germline CDR1 and CDR2: LNHDA and SQIVND (reference sequence). V was cut by 6 bases and J by 3 bases, with 19 bases left in between. CDR3 length equals 16 residues. The CDR3 region has the DNA TGTGCCAGTAGGGAGGGGGCCTTAGGGACGACAGATACGCAGTATTTT. This codes for CASREGALGTTDTQYF.

The chain has TRBV28 and TRBJ1-2; 7 positions agree with TRBD1. J was trimmed by 7 bases and V by 3 bases; bases with no gene match: 20. The CDR3 length is 18 residues. The V gene's germline CDR1 is MDHEN and CDR2 SYDVKM. The CDR3 reads CASSFLSAGGFGVTGYTF. The CDR3, as DNA: TGTGCCAGCAGTTTTTTGTCGGCAGGGGGTTTCGGGGTCACTGGCTACACCTTC.

This clone was counted only a few times. V and J are TRBV3-1 (or the pseudogene TRBV3-2) and TRBJ2-3, with 10 nucleotides matching TRBD1. Losses at the gene ends were 5 bases for V and 6 bases for J; bases not matched to a gene: 14. The CDR3 is 17 amino acids. Germline V gene lookup returns CDR1 LGHDT and CDR2 YNNKEL (reference sequence). The DNA for the CDR3 is TGTGCCAGCAGCAGAACCGGGACAGGGGTAACGTGGGATACGCAGTATTTT. It specifies CASSRTGTGVTWDTQYF.

This clone appeared once. The genes are TRBV6-2 or TRBV6-3 and TRBJ2-1; D is perhaps TRBD2 (6 bases). The CDR3 is 16 amino acids. Germline V gene data show CDR1 as MNHEY and CDR2 as SVGEGT. Trimming removed 0 bases from V and 3 bases from J, with 12 bases in between. CDR3 nucleotide sequence: TGTGCCAGCAGTTACTCGGGGTCTAGCGTCTACAATGAGCAGTTCTTC. This translates into CASSYSGSSVYNEQFF.